This T cell receptor beta chain was documented in a study of control samples from healthy donors and cancer patients. TCRdb keeps only in-frame clones here, not all; method: immunoSEQ multiplex PCR. The repertoire consists of 190,000 or so clones, with 85% to 95% occurring once and the leading ten covering roughly 1.5%. From germline, CDR1 is KGHSH and CDR2 LQKENI. This CDR3 is built from 16 residues. V was shortened by 3 bases and J by 0 bases, with 14 bases between the two germline ends. The clonotype was recovered from a man between 18 and 35 years old in good health. Input material: blood. The chain joins TRBV18 to TRBJ1-1; D possibly corresponds to TRBD1 (6 bases). The CDR3 sequence is CASSPWTARMNTEAFF. The CDR3 nucleotides are TGTGCCAGCTCACCTTGGACAGCAAGGATGAACACTGAAGCTTTCTTT.